The next 11 T cell receptor beta chains were all read from a single sample in a study of blood T cell repertoires in COVID-19. The assay was immunoSEQ multiplex PCR, and TCRdb's table has in-frame clones only and misses some. This sample has over 130,000 clones, with roughly 76% found just once. Specimen: peripheral blood. The receptors come from a woman between 45 and 60 years old with active or convalescent COVID-19.

The J gene is TRBJ2-7, the V gene TRBV19; 7 nucleotides line up with TRBD2. The germline V gene has CDR1 LNHDA and CDR2 SQIVND (reference sequence). J gave up 0 bases and V 5 bases, and 10 bases lay outside the gene matches. The CDR3 is 16 amino acids. DNA of the CDR3: TGTGCCAGTAGTCCCGCCCGGCGGGGGAACTCCTACGAGCAGTACTTC. It specifies CASSPARRGNSYEQYF.

This clone came up a few times. At the DNA level, this CDR3 is encoded by other sequences in the same sample as well. This chain connects TRBV12-5 to TRBJ1-2; no clear D. V lost 1 base, J lost 0 bases, and 6 bases lay in between. The germline V gene has CDR1 LGHNT and CDR2 FRNRAP. The CDR3 consists of 14 residues. CDR3 region: CASGLGSANYGYTF. The DNA of the CDR3 is TGTGCTAGTGGTTTGGGCAGTGCTAACTATGGCTACACCTTC. The full variable domain, in which reference TRBV12-5 and TRBJ1-2 provide the parts outside the CDR3, is DARVTQTPRHKVTEMGQEVTMRCQPILGHNTVFWYRQTMMQGLELLAYFRNRAPLDDSGMPKDRFSAEMPDATLATLKIQPSEPRDSAVYFCASGLGSANYGYTFGSGTRLTVV.

This rearrangement joins TRBV29-1 to TRBJ1-3, with D possibly TRBD1 on 6 matching bases. The V and J ends lost 8 bases and 1 base respectively, with 9 bases between them. In germline, CDR1 is SQVTM, CDR2 ANQGSEA. This CDR3 contains 12 residues. The CDR3 DNA reads as TGCAGCTTCAGGGGTTCTGGAAACACCATATATTTT. Its protein product is CSFRGSGNTIYF.

This rearrangement joins TRBV5-1 to TRBJ2-3; the match to TRBD2 covers 9 bases. CDR3 length equals 16 residues. V lost 1 base and J lost 3; bases outside the gene matches: 6. Germline V gives CDR1 SGHRS, CDR2 YFSETQ. The CDR3 protein is CASSLSSAGGTDTQYF. DNA for the CDR3: TGCGCCAGCAGCTTGTCCTCGGCGGGAGGGACAGATACGCAGTATTTT.

V gene TRBV2 combines with J gene TRBJ1-2; the match to TRBD1 covers 7 bases. From germline, CDR1 is SNHLY and CDR2 FYNNEI. The CDR3 length is 13 residues. Trimming took 4 bases from V and 6 from J; bases not matched to a gene: 5. CDR3 sequence reads: CASSGQGFDGYTF. As DNA, the CDR3 is TGTGCCAGCAGTGGACAGGGATTCGATGGCTACACCTTC. Full variable domain (missing parts from reference TRBV2 and TRBJ1-2): EPEVTQTPSHQVTQMGQEVILRCVPISNHLYFYWYRQILGQKVEFLVSFYNNEISEKSEIFDDQFSVERPDGSNFTLKIRSTKLEDSAMYFCASSGQGFDGYTFGSGTRLTVV.

The CDR3 here is CASSLVRTGEAFF. CDR3 DNA: TGTGCCAGCAGCTTAGTCCGCACAGGGGAAGCTTTCTTT. J is TRBJ1-1 and V is TRBV11-3; a weak D match, TRBD1 (6 bases). The CDR3 is made up of 13 amino acids. Germline V CDR1 and CDR2: SGHNT, YENEEA. Trimming removed 1 base from V and 8 bases from J, with 11 bases in between.

The CDR3 sequence: CAISESQRGNTEAFF. Here the CDR3 DNA reads TGTGCCATCAGTGAGTCACAAAGGGGCAACACTGAAGCTTTCTTT. The rearrangement joins TRBV10-3 to TRBJ1-1; D possibly corresponds to TRBD1 (5 bases). V lost 0 bases and J 2 bases, leaving 10 bases between the germline ends. Per germline, CDR1 ENHRY and CDR2 SYGVKD. The CDR3 is 15 amino acids.

V usage is TRBV19 and J usage is TRBJ1-5; D perhaps matches TRBD1 (6 bases). Germline V gives CDR1 LNHDA, CDR2 SQIVND (reference sequence). The CDR3 loop spans 17 amino acids. Trimming took 4 bases from V and 2 from J, leaving 18 bases between them. CDR3 sequence reads: CASSTLGQWDGNQPQHF. DNA of the CDR3: TGTGCCAGTAGTACGCTAGGACAGTGGGATGGCAATCAGCCCCAGCATTTT.

The CDR3 region has the DNA TGTGCCAGCAGGAGGGTGGTAGATAATTCACCCCTCCACTTT. Translation gives CASRRVVDNSPLHF. The chain uses TRBV6-5 and TRBJ1-6; D not certain. The V end was cut by 6 bases, the J end by 5 bases, with 11 bases between. This CDR3 contains 14 residues. Germline V lookup: CDR1 MNHEY, CDR2 SVGAGI.

This chain joins TRBV28 and TRBJ1-5; D is undetermined. The germline V gene encodes CDR1 MDHEN and CDR2 SYDVKM. The V end lost 2 bases, the J end lost 3 bases, and 14 bases lay between the germline ends. This CDR3 region has 16 residues. CDR3 bases: TGTGCCAGCAGTTTAAATGGTGTGGGAGACAATCAGCCCCAGCATTTT. Translated, it gives CASSLNGVGDNQPQHF.

The chain uses TRBV4-3 and TRBJ2-3; the match to TRBD2 covers 11 bases. J gave up 3 bases and V 4 bases, and 3 bases lay outside the gene matches. The germline CDR1 and CDR2 sequences are LGHNA and YSLEER. The CDR3 contains 15 residues. The CDR3 sequence is CASSLASGGTDTQYF. The CDR3 coding sequence is TGCGCCAGCAGCCTGGCTAGCGGGGGGACAGATACGCAGTATTTT.